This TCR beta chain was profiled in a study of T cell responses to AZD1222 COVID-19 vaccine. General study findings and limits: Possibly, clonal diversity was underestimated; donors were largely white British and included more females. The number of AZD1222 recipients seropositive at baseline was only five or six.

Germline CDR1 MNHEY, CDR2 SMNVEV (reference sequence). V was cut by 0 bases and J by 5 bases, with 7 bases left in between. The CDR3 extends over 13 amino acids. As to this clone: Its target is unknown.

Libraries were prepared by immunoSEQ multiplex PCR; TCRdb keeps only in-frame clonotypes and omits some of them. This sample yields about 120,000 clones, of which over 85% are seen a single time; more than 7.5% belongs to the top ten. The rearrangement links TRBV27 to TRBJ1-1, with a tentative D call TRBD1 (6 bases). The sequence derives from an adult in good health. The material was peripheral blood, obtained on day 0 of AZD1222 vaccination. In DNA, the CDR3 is TGTGCCAGCAGTTTATCGAGGGGGACTGAAGCTTTCTTT. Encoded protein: CASSLSRGTEAFF.